One sample yielded the 13 T cell receptor beta chains listed below, sequenced in a study of blood T cell repertoires in COVID-19. Assay: immunoSEQ multiplex PCR; the TCRdb copy retains only in-frame clones and omits some. The table has 100,000 to 130,000 clones, about 93% seen once. Material: peripheral blood. The receptors originated from a woman in her 30s with acute or convalescent COVID-19.

The chain employs TRBV13 and TRBJ2-1; tentative D call: TRBD2 (6 bases). Per germline, CDR1 PRHDT and CDR2 FYEKMQ (reference sequence). V was trimmed by 4 bases and J by 0 bases, leaving 10 bases between them. This CDR3 region has 15 residues. CDR3 amino acids: CASSSGVSSYNEQFF. CDR3 nucleotide sequence: TGTGCCAGCAGCTCGGGGGTAAGCTCCTACAATGAGCAGTTCTTC.

The CDR3 here is CASSFSTEKLFF. The CDR3 region has the DNA TGTGCCAGCAGTTTTTCGACAGAAAAACTGTTTTTT. V usage is TRBV12-3 or TRBV12-4 and J usage is TRBJ1-4; D not certain. The CDR3 sequence is 12 residues long. Deletions cut 3 bases from V and 8 bases from J, with 7 bases between.

The genes are TRBV7-2 and TRBJ2-7, with D maybe TRBD1 (5 bases). The ends were cut back, 2 bases at V and 1 base at J, with 21 bases in the middle. This CDR3 spans 18 amino acids. Germline-derived CDR1 and CDR2 are SGHTA and FQGNSA. The CDR3 DNA reads TGTGCCAGCAGCTTATTCCCCTCAGCTCCAGGGTTTTCCTACGAGCAGTACTTC. Its protein is CASSLFPSAPGFSYEQYF.

The chain is built from TRBV28 and TRBJ2-7, with 11 bases aligning to TRBD1. The CDR3 covers 16 residues. Per germline, CDR1 MDHEN and CDR2 SYDVKM. Trimming removed 1 base from V and 0 bases from J; junction bases left unmatched: 2. CDR3 protein: CASSLLGQGASYEQYF. The DNA of the CDR3 is TGTGCCAGCAGTTTATTAGGACAGGGGGCCTCCTACGAGCAGTACTTC.

This chain joins TRBV27 and TRBJ1-2; 7 bases are shared with TRBD1. The CDR3 extends over 13 amino acids. The V gene end was trimmed by 6 bases and the J gene end by 6 bases; junction bases not matched to a gene: 7. CDR1 MNHEY and CDR2 SMNVEV come from the germline V gene (reference sequence). CDR3 protein: CASRPTGAHGYTF. CDR3 nucleotides: TGTGCCAGCAGACCTACAGGGGCACATGGCTACACCTTC.

In its sample, this clone was seen once. The chain links TRBV25-1 to TRBJ2-1; tentatively, D is TRBD1 (5 bases). Trimming took 5 bases from V and 8 from J, leaving 19 bases between them. The CDR3 covers 15 residues. The germline CDR1 and CDR2 sequences are MGHDK and SYGVNS. The CDR3 nucleotides are TGTGCCAGCAGTCGATCTTTCAGGGCCCGCGATGAGCAGTTCTTC. Amino acid sequence: CASSRSFRARDEQFF.

This sequence joins TRBV9 and TRBJ2-1; unclear D gene. From germline, CDR1 is SGDLS and CDR2 YYNGEE. Trimming took 3 bases from V and 6 from J, leaving 10 bases between them. There are 13 residues in the CDR3. This CDR3 reads CASSDHLSNEQFF. CDR3 nucleotide sequence: TGTGCCAGCAGCGACCACTTAAGCAATGAGCAGTTCTTC.

CDR3 loop: CASSSRQGTGQPQHF. The DNA for the CDR3 is TGTGCCAGCAGTTCCCGACAGGGGACGGGGCAGCCCCAGCATTTT. The chain combines TRBV27 with TRBJ1-5; 8 positions match TRBD1. CDR1 and CDR2 from the germline V gene are MNHEY and SMNVEV (reference sequence). V was pared by 4 bases and J by 7 bases, with 9 bases of the junction left unmatched. The CDR3 runs 15 residues.

This rearrangement joins TRBV6-5 to TRBJ1-5; unclear D gene. The CDR3 spans 14 residues. Trimming removed 8 bases from V and 9 bases from J, with 20 bases in between. Germline CDR1 MNHEY, CDR2 SVGAGI. CDR3 region: CASRIRTGNVPQHF. The CDR3 region has the DNA TGTGCCAGCCGCATCAGGACCGGGAATGTGCCCCAGCATTTT.

CDR3 bases: TGTGCCAGCGCTAGGGGTTTCGGTGAAAAACTGTTTTTT. It encodes CASARGFGEKLFF. The genes are TRBV14 and TRBJ1-4; D is perhaps TRBD1 (5 bases). CDR3 length: 13 residues. CDR1 is SGHDN and CDR2 is FVKESK in the germline V gene. Trimming stripped 8 bases from V and 7 bases from J, with 14 bases between.

J is TRBJ2-2 and V is TRBV28; 8 positions match TRBD1. J was trimmed by 6 bases and V by 8 bases; bases with no gene match: 14. The CDR3 has 16 residues. Germline V gene sequence: CDR1 MDHEN, CDR2 SYDVKM. The CDR3 DNA reads TGTGCCAGCTTTATACGACAGGGGAAAAAAGCCGGGGAGCTGTTTTTT. It is translated as CASFIRQGKKAGELFF.

The rearrangement uses TRBV6-5 and TRBJ2-2, with a weak D call TRBD1 (6 bases). CDR1 and CDR2 (germline): MNHEY, SVGAGI. This CDR3 contains 15 residues. Trimming took off 5 bases at V and 4 bases at J, with 14 bases between the two ends. DNA of the CDR3: TGTGCCAGCAGTCCAGGGGCGCGTATCACCGGGGAGCTGTTTTTT. Translating it yields CASSPGARITGELFF.

The chain has TRBV14 and TRBJ1-5, with D hard to call. This CDR3 contains 18 residues. Trimming left V 2 bases short and J 5 bases short, with 22 bases between. Germline assignment: CDR1 SGHDN and CDR2 FVKESK. This chain's CDR3 is CASSQRSAPRGFYQPQHF. CDR3 nucleotide sequence: TGTGCCAGCAGCCAACGGTCGGCACCCCGGGGATTTTATCAGCCCCAGCATTTT.